This T cell receptor beta chain was sequenced for a study of cytomegalovirus exposure and HLA in healthy donors. Study-wide results and caveats: In an earlier analysis, most TCR beta V segments were productive about 87% or about 30% of the time. Later on, analysis showed that most CMV-associated TCR beta chains appeared to be HLA-restricted. The study assumed roughly uniform donor sequencing depth for presence/absence analyses. CMV serostatus was the only immune exposure information that was available.

Concerning this clone: The antigen is undetermined.

A multiplex PCR was run with 60 Vbeta primers and 13 Jbeta primers. Only in-frame clones appear in the TCRdb table, and some are missing; sequencing was by immunoSEQ multiplex PCR. The table shows around 200,000 clones, with around 80% occurring only once. This CDR3 is 13 amino acids long. The V end lost 7 bases, the J end lost 6 bases, and 13 bases lay between the germline ends. Germline CDR1 and CDR2: LNHDA and SQIVND (reference sequence). Sequencing used PBMCs. The chain recombines TRBV19 with TRBJ2-1; maybe TRBD1 (6 bases). This clonotype originated in a woman aged 60-70 years in good health and CMV-seropositive. The CDR3 sequence is CASMWAGANEQFF. CDR3 in DNA: TGTGCCAGTATGTGGGCAGGGGCCAATGAGCAGTTCTTC.